These 9 T cell receptor beta chains came from one sample sequenced in a study of blood T cell repertoires in COVID-19. Sequencing used immunoSEQ multiplex PCR; TCRdb keeps in-frame clones, though not all of them. This table has fewer than 500,000 clones, about 85% appearing once. The sequencing input was PBMCs or T cells enriched from blood (not recorded which). All receptors derive from a woman under 30 with acute COVID-19.

This clone was recorded a few times. This chain links TRBV7-9 with TRBJ1-2, with TRBD1 matching over 11 bases. The CDR3 consists of 14 residues. The V gene end was trimmed by 5 bases and the J gene end by 7 bases; junction bases not matched to a gene: 6. Germline V gene sequence: CDR1 SEHNR, CDR2 FQNEAQ (reference sequence). The CDR3: CASSLDRGLSGYTF. The CDR3 DNA sequence: TGTGCCAGCAGCCTGGACAGGGGGCTGAGTGGCTACACCTTC.

The chain's CDR3 is CASSPRQGRGGELFF. The CDR3, as DNA: TGTGCCAGTAGCCCCAGACAGGGACGGGGCGGGGAGCTGTTTTTT. This chain uses TRBV19 with TRBJ2-2; TRBD1 matches 7 bases. The V segment lost 6 bases and the J segment 7 bases; nucleotides outside the gene matches: 11. Germline V lookup: CDR1 LNHDA, CDR2 SQIVND (reference sequence). The CDR3 runs to 15 residues. Complete variable domain (other parts from reference TRBV19 and TRBJ2-2): DGGITQSPKYLFRKEGQNVTLSCEQNLNHDAMYWYRQDPGQGLRLIYYSQIVNDFQKGDIAEGYSVSREKKESFPLTVTSAQKNPTAFYLCASSPRQGRGGELFFGEGSRLTVL.

The genes are TRBV2 and TRBJ1-2, with D possibly TRBD1 on 5 matching bases. The length of the CDR3 is 19 residues. Looked up from germline, CDR1 is SNHLY and CDR2 is FYNNEI. The V and J ends lost 3 bases and 0 bases respectively, with 23 bases between them. CDR3: CASSDLTGVTNPTNYGYTF. The CDR3 bases are TGTGCCAGCAGTGATCTAACGGGGGTAACAAACCCTACTAACTATGGCTACACCTTC.

CDR3 amino acids: CASSQDQWAGAFGGYTF. The CDR3, as DNA: TGTGCCAGCAGCCAAGATCAATGGGCAGGGGCCTTCGGTGGCTACACCTTC. V and J are TRBV14 and TRBJ1-2; possible D gene TRBD1, 6 bases. This CDR3 region has 17 residues. In germline, CDR1 is SGHDN, CDR2 FVKESK. V lost 0 bases and J lost 7, with 21 bases in between.

The chain employs TRBV5-1 and TRBJ1-2; 9 bases map to TRBD1. Looked up from germline, CDR1 is SGHRS and CDR2 is YFSETQ. V lost 0 bases and J lost 7; bases outside the gene matches: 7. CDR3 size: 15 residues. CDR3 nucleotide sequence: TGCGCCAGCAGCTTGGAACAGGGGGCTAACGTTGGCTACACCTTC. Its translation: CASSLEQGANVGYTF.

This clone came up once. The chain combines TRBV5-1 with TRBJ1-3; TRBD1 matches at 8 bases. The CDR3 extends over 16 amino acids. In germline, CDR1 is SGHRS, CDR2 YFSETQ. Trimming removed 4 bases from V and 3 bases from J; junction bases left unmatched: 9. The CDR3 is CASSTSGTGGGNTIYF. The CDR3, as DNA: TGCGCCAGCAGCACCTCCGGGACAGGCGGTGGAAACACCATATATTTT.

The J gene is TRBJ2-3, the V gene TRBV19; TRBD2 agrees at 13 bases. Germline lookup yields CDR1 LNHDA and CDR2 SQIVND (reference sequence). The CDR3 extends over 18 amino acids. V trimming: 4 bases; J trimming: 3 bases; junction bases outside the gene matches: 10. The CDR3 nucleotides are TGTGCCAGTAGTACAACTCACTTGACTAGCGGGGGGACAGATACGCAGTATTTT. It encodes CASSTTHLTSGGTDTQYF.

A single count supports this clone. The chain carries TRBV6-5 and TRBJ1-1, with unresolved D. The V and J ends lost 4 bases and 9 bases respectively, with 9 bases between them. Germline CDR1 is MNHEY and CDR2 is SVGAGI. The CDR3 totals 11 residues. This chain's CDR3 is CASSFRDKAFF. The CDR3 DNA is TGTGCCAGCAGTTTTCGGGATAAAGCTTTCTTT.

CDR3: CARGTGFTGELFF. CDR3 bases: TGTGCCAGAGGGACAGGTTTCACCGGGGAGCTGTTTTTT. The chain carries TRBV2 and TRBJ2-2; 8 bases line up with TRBD1. The length of the CDR3 is 13 residues. Germline V lookup: CDR1 SNHLY, CDR2 FYNNEI. Trimming cost V 9 bases and J 4 bases; bases outside gene matches: 4. Based on the CDR3 plus reference TRBV2 and TRBJ2-2, the full variable domain is EPEVTQTPSHQVTQMGQEVILRCVPISNHLYFYWYRQILGQKVEFLVSFYNNEISEKSEIFDDQFSVERPDGSNFTLKIRSTKLEDSAMYFCARGTGFTGELFFGEGSRLTVL.